This T cell receptor (beta chain) was captured in a study of cytomegalovirus exposure and HLA in healthy donors (dated by TCRdb to the late 2010s). For the wider study: A later analysis indicated that the 90 to 150 validation repertoires were generated on the platform also employed for the 720 or so repertoires of the first cohort. The study aimed to test whether signatures of past pathogen exposure could be identified by cataloging public T cell receptors. In addition to the first cohort of around 670 subjects, a separate validation cohort of some 120 different subjects was used. To predict cytomegalovirus infection status, the study brought together high-throughput TCR immunosequencing, statistical association of individual TCRs with disease status, and machine learning. Study-wide findings and limitations: The classifier was reported to diagnose cytomegalovirus status with high specificity and sensitivity in both the original and validation cohorts. A later analysis had no HLA typing for the validation cohort, so co-occurrence there was scored across all 130 or so repertoires. It was suggested by the authors that the approach could potentially be generalized to other disease states and immunological phenotypes. The study listed over 150 TCR beta chains as associated with cytomegalovirus. Most TCR sequences were seen in very few donors, while some public TCRs were found in many individuals. In vitro tests confirmed that a few of the cytomegalovirus-associated TCR beta chains recognize cytomegalovirus antigens. A later analysis found that TCRs clustered in the first cohort also tended to co-occur in the 120 validation repertoires, with just under 95% of cluster scores above 0.

Separate from the approximately 670-subject first cohort, the validation cohort of 120 subjects was the group to which the donors belonged. As concerns this clone: Its antigen is still unknown. There are no base qualities to consult, and no much larger clone falls within one base.

CDR1 and CDR2, looked up from the germline V gene, are SGHRS and YFSETQ. Inclusive of the bounding cysteine and phenylalanine, the CDR3 is 12 residues long. The retained sequence is limited to the CDR3, 36 bases, with the frame set at the first base. Between the V and J ends, shortened by 2 bases and 7 bases respectively, the junction contains 9 bases. Preparation of the library involved the immunoSEQ multiplex PCR assay. For the original study's pipeline: A statistical classification framework was built for diagnosing cytomegalovirus status from the catalog of TCR beta chain sequences. This is the immuneACCESS table as TCRdb keeps it, with only in-frame sequences that have V and J called. A part of the clones is gone; compared with another copy, unresolved V genes explain less than half, and the rest is unexplained. That table gives V, J and clone size, and the DNA gave D and trimming. Counted in this sample were 120,000 to 150,000 clones; around 90% of them appeared once. The top ten constitute about 4.9% of the sample.

The sequenced sample consisted of PBMCs. The rearrangement joined TRBV5-1 to TRBJ1-2, and perhaps TRBD1 as D gene, on 6 matching bases. The sequence was obtained from a man aged 18-30 years in good health and CMV-seropositive. The sequenced DNA: TGCGCCAGCAGCTTAACAGGGACTGGCTACACCTTC. This is translated as CASSLTGTGYTF.